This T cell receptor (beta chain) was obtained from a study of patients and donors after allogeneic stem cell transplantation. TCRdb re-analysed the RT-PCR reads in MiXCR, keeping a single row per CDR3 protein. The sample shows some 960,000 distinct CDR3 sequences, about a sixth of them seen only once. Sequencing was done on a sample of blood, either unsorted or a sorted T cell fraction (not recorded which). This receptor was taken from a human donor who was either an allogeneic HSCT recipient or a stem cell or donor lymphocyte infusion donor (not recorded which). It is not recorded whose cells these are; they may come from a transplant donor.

The CDR3 region has the DNA TGTGCCATCACTGGGACGGGGTCAGGCTATGGCTACACCTTC. This encodes CAITGTGSGYGYTF. The chain combines TRBV10-3 with TRBJ1-2; the D gene is possibly TRBD1 (5 bases). CDR1 and CDR2 (germline): ENHRY, SYGVKD. This CDR3 has 14 residues. The V and J ends lost 7 bases and 4 bases respectively, with 16 bases between them.